These 27 T cell receptor beta chains came from one sample sequenced in a study of T cells in Graves' hyperthyroidism and ophthalmopathy. RNA transcripts gave rise to amplified TCR beta CDR3 regions. The HTBI primer set was used in a first-round RT-PCR of the TCR CDR3. TCRdb called the multiplex PCR reads again in MiXCR, with one record for every CDR3 protein. The sample records fewer than 800,000 distinct CDR3 sequences, about a sixth being singletons. The sample consisted of blood. The receptors stem from a young man with Graves' hyperthyroidism.

This clonotype has a count of ten or more. The chain links TRBV7-9 to TRBJ2-3; D possibly corresponds to TRBD2 (5 bases). Trimming took 5 bases from V and 8 from J, leaving 14 bases between them. This CDR3 has 13 residues. Germline assignment: CDR1 SEHNR and CDR2 FQNEAQ (reference sequence). As DNA, the CDR3 is TGTGCCAGCAGCGCGGCCGGAGGAAGTACGCAGTATTTT. It is translated as CASSAAGGSTQYF.

At least ten counts were recorded for this clonotype. The chain is built from TRBV2 and TRBJ2-7, with unresolved D. Trimming removed 8 bases at V and 0 bases at J, with 11 bases between. The germline V gene has CDR1 SNHLY and CDR2 FYNNEI. The CDR3 consists of 13 residues. Here the CDR3 DNA reads TGTGCCAGCTGTCCGGACGTCTCCTACGAGCAGTACTTC. Translation: CASCPDVSYEQYF.

The chain recombines TRBV27 with TRBJ1-6; the match to TRBD1 covers 7 bases. From germline, CDR1 is MNHEY and CDR2 SMNVEV (reference sequence). With 1 base clipped from V and 7 bases from J, the junction kept 4 bases outside the gene matches. The CDR3 runs to 15 residues. The CDR3 region is CASSLWGTENSPLHF. The CDR3 DNA reads TGTGCCAGCAGTTTATGGGGGACAGAGAATTCACCCCTCCACTTT.

The chain links TRBV20-1 to TRBJ1-2; no reliable D call. Looked up from germline, CDR1 is DFQATT and CDR2 is SNEGSKA (reference sequence). V was trimmed by 5 bases and J by 0 bases, leaving 10 bases between them. This CDR3 is built from 13 residues. In nucleotides, the CDR3 is TGCAGTGCTTTACTCGGGGCTAACTATGGCTACACCTTC. The encoded protein is CSALLGANYGYTF.

This clonotype has only a few counts. The V call is TRBV12-3 or TRBV12-4, the J call TRBJ1-2; a weak D match, TRBD1 (5 bases). Trimming removed 5 bases from V and 7 bases from J, with 20 bases in between. The CDR3 is 15 amino acids. Here the CDR3 reads CASSTLAGQLSGYTF. In DNA, the CDR3 is TGTGCCAGCAGTACCCTGGCGGGGCAACTCTCTGGCTACACCTTC.

The chain combines TRBV9 with TRBJ2-7; the match to TRBD2 covers 16 bases. The V segment lost 3 bases and the J segment 7 bases; nucleotides outside the gene matches: 10. The CDR3 has 17 amino acids. Germline V CDR1 and CDR2: SGDLS, YYNGEE. The CDR3 coding sequence is TGTGCCAGCAGCGCAGATCCGGGACTAGCGGGAGGGCCTGAGCAGTACTTC. It encodes CASSADPGLAGGPEQYF.

V gene TRBV12-3 or TRBV12-4 combines with J gene TRBJ2-3; D is unclear. The CDR3 has 12 residues. V was clipped by 10 bases and J by 5 bases, with 13 bases between them. Here the CDR3 reads CATLSAGDTQYF. CDR3 bases: TGTGCCACCCTTTCCGCAGGAGATACGCAGTATTTT.

This clonotype was counted ten times or more. The genes are TRBV7-8 and TRBJ2-3; 10 nucleotides line up with TRBD2. The CDR3 is made up of 16 amino acids. The germline V gene encodes CDR1 SGHVS and CDR2 FQNEAQ. The ends lost 5 bases at V and 0 bases at J; junction bases unmatched: 5. The CDR3 DNA follows: TGTGCCAGCAGCGAACCGACTAGCGGGAGCACAGATACGCAGTATTTT. Protein: CASSEPTSGSTDTQYF.

This chain links TRBV19 with TRBJ1-5, with 10 bases lining up with TRBD1. The germline CDR1 and CDR2 sequences are LNHDA and SQIVND (reference sequence). There are 14 residues in the CDR3. With 10 bases clipped from V and 6 bases from J, the junction kept 9 bases outside the gene matches. CDR3 nucleotides: TGTGCCACTAAGGGGACAGGGGAGGTTCAGCCCCAGCATTTT. This sequence encodes CATKGTGEVQPQHF.

This clonotype has at least ten counts. The rearrangement uses TRBV12-3 or TRBV12-4 and TRBJ1-1; tentative D call: TRBD1 (5 bases). This CDR3 spans 11 amino acids. V shed 5 bases and J shed 7 bases, with 8 bases lying between them. CDR3 protein: CASSGDSEAFF. In DNA form, the CDR3 reads TGTGCCAGCAGTGGAGACAGTGAAGCTTTCTTT.

The chain links TRBV18 to TRBJ1-3, with TRBD1 matching 9 bases. From germline, CDR1 is KGHSH and CDR2 LQKENI. The V gene end was trimmed by 5 bases and the J gene end by 2 bases; junction bases not matched to a gene: 7. CDR3 length: 16 amino acids. The CDR3 loop is CASSTMGQGTGNTIYF. CDR3 in DNA: TGTGCCAGCTCAACAATGGGACAGGGCACTGGAAACACCATATATTTT.

The chain uses TRBV6-1 and TRBJ2-1; 8 bases are a match to TRBD2. From germline, CDR1 is MNHNS and CDR2 SASEGT. V was pared by 7 bases and J by 6 bases, with 14 bases of the junction left unmatched. The CDR3 covers 16 residues. This CDR3 reads CASTLTASGSVNEQFF. Written as DNA, the CDR3 is TGTGCCAGCACCTTAACTGCCAGCGGGAGTGTCAATGAGCAGTTCTTC.

V usage is TRBV6-4 and J usage is TRBJ1-5; a weak D match, TRBD1 (5 bases). This CDR3 region has 15 residues. Per the germline V gene, CDR1 is MRHNA and CDR2 is SNTAGT. V was clipped by 6 bases and J by 1 base, with 13 bases between them. The CDR3 nucleotides are TGTGCCAGCAGCGTTCCGGGACGGAGCAATCAGCCCCAGCATTTT. It translates to CASSVPGRSNQPQHF.

The chain couples TRBV7-8 to TRBJ2-1, with D unclear. The CDR3 covers 14 residues. The V and J ends lost 5 bases and 6 bases respectively, with 14 bases between them. CDR1 is SGHVS, CDR2 FQNEAQ, per germline. CDR3 nucleotide sequence: TGTGCCAGCAGCCTAGAGGCGACCGTCAATGAGCAGTTCTTC. Residues: CASSLEATVNEQFF.

This sequence joins TRBV6-2 or TRBV6-3 and TRBJ2-1, with TRBD2 identical over 7 bases. The CDR3 contains 12 residues. The germline V gene has CDR1 MNHEY and CDR2 SVGEGT. Trimming at V came to 5 bases and at J to 13 bases, leaving 8 bases not matched to a gene. CDR3 protein: CASSDSSGPQFF. The CDR3 DNA reads as TGTGCCAGCAGTGACAGTAGCGGGCCTCAGTTCTTC.

V gene TRBV20-1 combines with J gene TRBJ1-5, with TRBD1 identical over 7 bases. Trimming at V came to 5 bases and at J to 0 bases, leaving 4 bases not matched to a gene. This CDR3 region has 14 residues. The V gene's germline CDR1 is DFQATT and CDR2 SNEGSKA (reference sequence). This CDR3 is CSASGTDSNQPQHF. Written as DNA, the CDR3 is TGCAGTGCTTCAGGGACAGATAGCAATCAGCCCCAGCATTTT.

The chain employs TRBV3-1 and TRBJ2-7; perhaps D is TRBD1 or TRBD2 (5 bases each). The germline V gene encodes CDR1 LGHDT and CDR2 YNNKEL (reference sequence). The V gene lost 4 bases and the J gene lost 0 bases, with 10 bases spanning the gap. The CDR3 is made up of 14 amino acids. CDR3 sequence reads: CASSPGPRSYEQYF. The CDR3 nucleotides are TGTGCCAGCAGCCCGGGACCTCGCTCCTACGAGCAGTACTTC.

This clonotype has at least ten counts. V is TRBV20-1 and J is TRBJ1-1; D perhaps matches TRBD1 (6 bases). V lost 0 bases and J lost 4, with 9 bases in between. The CDR3 is made up of 13 amino acids. Germline CDR1 is DFQATT and CDR2 is SNEGSKA (reference sequence). The CDR3: CSARDGGPTEAFF. CDR3 in DNA: TGCAGTGCTAGAGATGGGGGCCCCACTGAAGCTTTCTTT.

This clonotype occurred many times. The rearrangement links TRBV28 to TRBJ1-3; unclear D gene. V shed 8 bases and J shed 0 bases, with 8 bases lying between them. The germline V gene has CDR1 MDHEN and CDR2 SYDVKM. This CDR3 is built from 13 residues. The CDR3 spells CASFRVSGNTIYF. In nucleotides, the CDR3 is TGTGCCAGCTTCCGGGTCTCTGGAAACACCATATATTTT. The full variable domain, with the rest looked up from reference TRBV28 and TRBJ1-3, is DVKVTQSSRYLVKRTGEKVFLECVQDMDHENMFWYRQDPGLGLRLIYFSYDVKMKEKGDIPEGYSVSREKKERFSLILESASTNQTSMYLCASFRVSGNTIYFGEGSWLTVV.

This clonotype has ten or more counts. The chain has TRBV18 and TRBJ2-5, with unresolved D. Germline CDR1 and CDR2: KGHSH and LQKENI. V was trimmed by 0 bases and J by 5 bases, leaving 10 bases between them. The CDR3 length is 14 residues. The CDR3 sequence is CASSPPGEPETQYF. The CDR3 nucleotides read TGTGCCAGCTCACCACCTGGTGAACCGGAGACCCAGTACTTC.

In this sample, this clonotype turned up many times. The chain has TRBV12-3 or TRBV12-4 and TRBJ2-3; TRBD2 might be the D (7 bases). V lost 6 bases and J 1 base, leaving 17 bases between the germline ends. The CDR3 has 16 amino acids. The CDR3 loop reads CASSPLGRGGTDTQYF. The DNA for the CDR3 is TGTGCCAGCAGCCCACTGGGGAGGGGGGGCACAGATACGCAGTATTTT.

This chain's CDR3 is CSASGLAGVYNEQFF. The CDR3 DNA sequence: TGCAGTGCTAGCGGACTAGCGGGAGTCTACAATGAGCAGTTCTTC. The rearrangement joins TRBV20-1 to TRBJ2-1; 13 nucleotides match TRBD2. The V gene's germline CDR1 is DFQATT and CDR2 SNEGSKA (reference sequence). The junction had 2 bases not matched to a gene; V was cut back by 3 bases and J by 3 bases. The CDR3 has 15 amino acids.

As to this clonotype: One junction end disagrees with the germline gene, perhaps due to a read error. V usage is TRBV27 and J usage is TRBJ1-1, with a possible D match to TRBD1 (6 bases). Per germline, CDR1 MNHEY and CDR2 SMNVEV (reference sequence). The CDR3 is 15 residues long. This chain's CDR3 is CASSLWGAGWTEALF. CDR3 bases: TGTGCCAGCAGTTTATGGGGGGCTGGGTGGACTGAAGCTCTCTTT.

This chain uses TRBV7-2 with TRBJ2-7, with D perhaps matching TRBD2 (5 bases). V was shortened by 5 bases and J by 3 bases, with 17 bases between the two germline ends. Germline V CDR1 and CDR2: SGHTA, FQGNSA. The CDR3 totals 15 residues. The CDR3 protein is CASSLPPAGSYEQYF. The CDR3 DNA is TGTGCCAGCAGCCTCCCCCCGGCGGGCAGCTACGAGCAGTACTTC.

CDR3 sequence reads: CASSPYAGPGHEQFF. CDR3 nucleotide sequence: TGTGCCAGCAGTCCGTATGCGGGTCCCGGCCATGAGCAGTTCTTC. The chain uses TRBV6-2 or TRBV6-3 and TRBJ2-1, with D perhaps matching TRBD2 (5 bases). Trimming shortened V by 5 bases and J by 8 bases, and 19 bases separated the two germline ends. This CDR3 contains 15 residues. Germline CDR1 is MNHEY and CDR2 is SVGEGT.

The chain joins TRBV28 to TRBJ2-3; D might be TRBD1 or TRBD2, each matching 7 bases. V lost 7 bases to trimming and J lost 6 bases, with 23 bases between them. This CDR3 has 16 amino acids. Germline V gives CDR1 MDHEN, CDR2 SYDVKM. The CDR3 is CASTTRGETGWDTQYF. The CDR3 nucleotides are TGTGCCAGCACCACCCGGGGGGAGACAGGGTGGGATACGCAGTATTTT.

The V and J genes are TRBV18 and TRBJ1-3, with 9 bases that match TRBD1. Germline assignment: CDR1 KGHSH and CDR2 LQKENI. The CDR3 covers 16 residues. J was trimmed by 4 bases and V by 4 bases; bases with no gene match: 8. Here the CDR3 DNA reads TGTGCCAGCTCACTCCCGGGACAGGGTTCCGGAAACACCATATATTTT. Its translation is CASSLPGQGSGNTIYF.